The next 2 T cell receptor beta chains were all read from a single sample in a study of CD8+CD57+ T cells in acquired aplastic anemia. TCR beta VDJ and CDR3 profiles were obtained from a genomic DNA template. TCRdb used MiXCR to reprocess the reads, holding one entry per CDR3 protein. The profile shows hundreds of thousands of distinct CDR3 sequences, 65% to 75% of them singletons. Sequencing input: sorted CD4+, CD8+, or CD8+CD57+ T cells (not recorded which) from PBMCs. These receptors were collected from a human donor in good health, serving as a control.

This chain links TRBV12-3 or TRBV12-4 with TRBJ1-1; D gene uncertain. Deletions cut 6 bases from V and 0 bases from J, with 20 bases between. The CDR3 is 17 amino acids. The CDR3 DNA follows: TGTGCCAGCAGCTCATGGGCTGCAGGCACTATGAACACTGAAGCTTTCTTT. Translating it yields CASSSWAAGTMNTEAFF.

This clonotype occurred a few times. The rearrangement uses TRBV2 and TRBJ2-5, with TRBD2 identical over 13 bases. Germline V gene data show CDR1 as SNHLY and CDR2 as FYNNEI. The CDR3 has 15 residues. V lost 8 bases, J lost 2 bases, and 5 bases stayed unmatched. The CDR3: CASDLGLAGQETQYF. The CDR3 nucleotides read TGTGCCAGCGACCTGGGACTAGCGGGGCAAGAGACCCAGTACTTC.